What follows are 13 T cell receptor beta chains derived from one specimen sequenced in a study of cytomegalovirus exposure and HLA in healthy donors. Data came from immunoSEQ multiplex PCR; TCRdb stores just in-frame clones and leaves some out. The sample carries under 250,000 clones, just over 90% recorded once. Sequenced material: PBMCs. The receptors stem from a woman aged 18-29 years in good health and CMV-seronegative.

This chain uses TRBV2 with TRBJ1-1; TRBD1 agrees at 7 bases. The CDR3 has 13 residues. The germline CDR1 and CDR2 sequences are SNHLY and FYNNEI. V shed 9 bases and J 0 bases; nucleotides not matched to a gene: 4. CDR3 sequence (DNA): TGTGCCAGGGGGGACAGTATGAACACTGAAGCTTTCTTT. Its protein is CARGDSMNTEAFF.

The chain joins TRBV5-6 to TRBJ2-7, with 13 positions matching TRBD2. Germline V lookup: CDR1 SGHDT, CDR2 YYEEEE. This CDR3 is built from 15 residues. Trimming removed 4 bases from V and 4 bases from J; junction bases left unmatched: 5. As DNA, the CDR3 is TGTGCCAGCAGCCCCAGGACTAGCGGGAGATACGAGCAGTACTTC. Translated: CASSPRTSGRYEQYF.

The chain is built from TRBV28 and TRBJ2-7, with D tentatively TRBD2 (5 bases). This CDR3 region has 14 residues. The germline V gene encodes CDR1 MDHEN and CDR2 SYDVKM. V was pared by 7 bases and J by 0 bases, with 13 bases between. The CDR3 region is CASTRGSGSYEQYF. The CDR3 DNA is TGTGCCAGCACTCGAGGGAGCGGCTCCTACGAGCAGTACTTC.

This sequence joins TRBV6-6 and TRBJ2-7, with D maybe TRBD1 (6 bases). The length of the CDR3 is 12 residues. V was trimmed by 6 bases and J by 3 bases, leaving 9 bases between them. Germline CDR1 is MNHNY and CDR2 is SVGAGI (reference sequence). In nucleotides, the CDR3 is TGTGCCAGCAGGATACAGGGCTACGAGCAGTACTTC. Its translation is CASRIQGYEQYF.

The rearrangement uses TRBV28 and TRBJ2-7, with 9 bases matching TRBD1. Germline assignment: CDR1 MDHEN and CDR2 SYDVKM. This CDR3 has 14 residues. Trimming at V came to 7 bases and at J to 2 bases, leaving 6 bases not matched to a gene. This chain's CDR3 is CASTTDRGTYEQYF. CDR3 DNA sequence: TGTGCCAGCACCACGGACAGGGGAACCTACGAGCAGTACTTC.

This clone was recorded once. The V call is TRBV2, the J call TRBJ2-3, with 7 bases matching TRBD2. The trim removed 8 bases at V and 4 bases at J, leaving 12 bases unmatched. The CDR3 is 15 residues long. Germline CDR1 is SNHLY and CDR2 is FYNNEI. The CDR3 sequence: CASGIGAGEADTQYF. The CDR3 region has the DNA TGTGCCAGCGGAATAGGGGCGGGAGAGGCAGATACGCAGTATTTT.

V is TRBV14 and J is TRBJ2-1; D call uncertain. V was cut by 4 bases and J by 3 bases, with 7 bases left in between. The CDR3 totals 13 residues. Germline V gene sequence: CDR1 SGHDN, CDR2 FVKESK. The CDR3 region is CASSRHLYNEQFF. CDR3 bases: TGTGCCAGCAGCCGACACCTCTACAATGAGCAGTTCTTC. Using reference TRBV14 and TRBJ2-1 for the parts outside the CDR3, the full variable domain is EAGVTQFPSHSVIEKGQTVTLRCDPISGHDNLYWYRRVMGKEIKFLLHFVKESKQDESGMPNNRFLAERTGGTYSTLKVQPAELEDSGVYFCASSRHLYNEQFFGPGTRLTVL.

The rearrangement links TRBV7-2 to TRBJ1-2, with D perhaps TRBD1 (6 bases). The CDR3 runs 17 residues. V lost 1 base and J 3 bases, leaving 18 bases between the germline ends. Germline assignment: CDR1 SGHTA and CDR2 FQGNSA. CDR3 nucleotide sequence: TGTGCCAGCAGCTTAGTAGGAGCAGGGGCGGCTGACTATGGCTACACCTTC. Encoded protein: CASSLVGAGAADYGYTF.

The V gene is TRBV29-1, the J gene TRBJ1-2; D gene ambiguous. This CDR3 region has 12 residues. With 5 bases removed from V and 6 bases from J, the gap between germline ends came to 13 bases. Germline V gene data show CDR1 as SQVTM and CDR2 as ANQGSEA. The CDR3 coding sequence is TGCAGCGTTCGAGGGTCCCGGGATGGCTACACCTTC. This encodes CSVRGSRDGYTF.

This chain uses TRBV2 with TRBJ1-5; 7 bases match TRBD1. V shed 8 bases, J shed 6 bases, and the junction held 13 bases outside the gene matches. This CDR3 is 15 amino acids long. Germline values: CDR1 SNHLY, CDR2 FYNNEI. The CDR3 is CASRIRTGVGQPQHF. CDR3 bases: TGTGCCAGCCGCATCCGGACAGGTGTAGGTCAGCCCCAGCATTTT.

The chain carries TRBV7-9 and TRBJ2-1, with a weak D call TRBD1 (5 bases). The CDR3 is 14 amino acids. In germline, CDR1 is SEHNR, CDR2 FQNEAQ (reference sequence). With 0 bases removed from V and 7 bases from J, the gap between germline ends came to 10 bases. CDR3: CASSLASQGNEQFF. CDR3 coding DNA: TGTGCCAGCAGCTTAGCTAGCCAGGGTAATGAGCAGTTCTTC.

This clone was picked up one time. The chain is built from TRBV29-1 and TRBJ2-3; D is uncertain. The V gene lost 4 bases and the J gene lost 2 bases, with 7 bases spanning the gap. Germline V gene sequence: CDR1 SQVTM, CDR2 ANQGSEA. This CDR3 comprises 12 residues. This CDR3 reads CSVAQDTDTQYF. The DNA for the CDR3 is TGCAGCGTTGCCCAGGACACAGATACGCAGTATTTT.

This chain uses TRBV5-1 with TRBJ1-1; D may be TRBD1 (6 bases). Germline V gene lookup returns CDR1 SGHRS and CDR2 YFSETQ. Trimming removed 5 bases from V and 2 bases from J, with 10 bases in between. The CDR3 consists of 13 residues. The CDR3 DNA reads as TGCGCCAGCAGGGGCAGGGGAAACACTGAAGCTTTCTTT. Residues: CASRGRGNTEAFF.